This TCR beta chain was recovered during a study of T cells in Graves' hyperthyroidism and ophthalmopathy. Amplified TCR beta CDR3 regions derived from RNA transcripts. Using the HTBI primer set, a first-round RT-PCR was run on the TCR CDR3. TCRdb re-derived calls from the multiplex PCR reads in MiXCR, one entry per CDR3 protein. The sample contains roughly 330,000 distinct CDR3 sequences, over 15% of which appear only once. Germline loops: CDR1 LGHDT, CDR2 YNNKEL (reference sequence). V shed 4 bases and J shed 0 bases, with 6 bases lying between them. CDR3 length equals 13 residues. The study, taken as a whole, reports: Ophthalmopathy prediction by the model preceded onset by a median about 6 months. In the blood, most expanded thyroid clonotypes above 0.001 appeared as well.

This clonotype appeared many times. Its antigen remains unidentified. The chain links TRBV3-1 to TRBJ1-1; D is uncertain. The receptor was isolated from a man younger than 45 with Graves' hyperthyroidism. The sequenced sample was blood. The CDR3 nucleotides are TGTGCCAGCAGCCTGGCACTGAACACTGAAGCTTTCTTT. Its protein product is CASSLALNTEAFF.